These 8 T cell receptor beta chains were all obtained from the same sample, sequenced in a study of monozygotic twins with inflammatory bowel disease. One entry per CDR3 protein, without DNA, is what TCRdb gives after re-calling the 5' RACE reads. The repertoire table contains 400,000 to 500,000 distinct CDR3 sequences. Sequencing was carried out using blood. The receptors were sampled from a human donor with ulcerative colitis or Crohn's disease, or a healthy co-twin of an affected twin (not recorded which).

This chain joins TRBV20-1 and TRBJ2-1; the TCRdb D gene call, TRBD2, has no DNA to confirm it. CDR1 and CDR2 from the germline V gene are DFQATT and SNEGSKA (reference sequence). The CDR3 covers 16 residues. The chain's CDR3 is CSASGWLAGQINEQFF.

This rearrangement joins TRBV20-1 to TRBJ2-5; the D call from TCRdb, TRBD1, cannot be confirmed without DNA. The CDR3 extends over 13 amino acids. CDR1 and CDR2 (germline): DFQATT, SNEGSKA (reference sequence). The CDR3 sequence: CSARGASGETQYF.

The CDR3 sequence is CSSSRRAKTYEQYF. The chain recombines TRBV20-1 with TRBJ2-7. Looked up from germline, CDR1 is DFQATT and CDR2 is SNEGSKA (reference sequence). This CDR3 has 14 amino acids.

This chain uses TRBV20-1 with TRBJ1-4; TCRdb's D gene call, TRBD1, goes unchecked for lack of DNA. The CDR3 is made up of 13 amino acids. Germline V gene sequence: CDR1 DFQATT, CDR2 SNEGSKA (reference sequence). CDR3 sequence: CSVWGSLNEKLFF.

V gene TRBV14 combines with J gene TRBJ1-2; without DNA, the TCRdb call of TRBD1 cannot be checked. CDR1 and CDR2 from the germline V gene are SGHDN and FVKESK. CDR3 length: 16 amino acids. The CDR3 sequence: CASSQFESGKNYGYTF.

The V call is TRBV7-8, the J call TRBJ1-1; without DNA, the TCRdb call of TRBD1 cannot be checked. This CDR3 has 16 amino acids. Germline loops: CDR1 SGHVS, CDR2 FQNEAQ. The CDR3 sequence is CASSFLQGRIATEAFF.

The chain employs TRBV28 and TRBJ2-5; TCRdb's D call, TRBD2, is unchecked because there is no DNA. This CDR3 comprises 14 residues. Germline CDR1 is MDHEN and CDR2 is SYDVKM. CDR3 sequence: CASSFSSSGETQYF.

The chain employs TRBV25-1 and TRBJ1-4. The V gene's germline CDR1 is MGHDK and CDR2 SYGVNS. CDR3 length equals 20 residues. The CDR3 is CASSEWLTAGDSRTNEKLFF.